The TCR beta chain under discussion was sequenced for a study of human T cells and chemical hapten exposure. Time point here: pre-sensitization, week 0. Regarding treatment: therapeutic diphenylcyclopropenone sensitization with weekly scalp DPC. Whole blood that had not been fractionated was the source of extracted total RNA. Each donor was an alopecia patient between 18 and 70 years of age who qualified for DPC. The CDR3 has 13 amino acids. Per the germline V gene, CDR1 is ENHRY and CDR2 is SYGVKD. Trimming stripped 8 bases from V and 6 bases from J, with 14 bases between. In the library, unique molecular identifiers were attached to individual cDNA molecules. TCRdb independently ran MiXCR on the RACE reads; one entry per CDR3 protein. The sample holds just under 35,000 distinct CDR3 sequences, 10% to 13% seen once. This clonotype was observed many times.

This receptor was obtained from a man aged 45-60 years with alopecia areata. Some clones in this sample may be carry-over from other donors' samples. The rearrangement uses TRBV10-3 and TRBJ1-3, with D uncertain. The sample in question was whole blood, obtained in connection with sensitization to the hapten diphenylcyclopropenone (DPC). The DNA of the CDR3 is TGTGCCATCGGCGGTGACCTGGAAAACACCATATATTTT. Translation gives CAIGGDLENTIYF.